This TCR beta chain is from a study of identical twins listed by TCRdb under 2016. With respect to the entire study: The study deep-sequenced TCR alpha and beta repertoires from monozygotic twins, unrelated adults of various ages and cord blood to test whether fetal clonotypes persist. To rule out contamination, the twin experiments were replicated at different times with different library preparation protocols.

Every donor was a healthy Caucasian. Three pairs of female monozygotic twins, all aged about 18 to 29 years, made up the twin cohort. Peripheral blood mononuclear cells were used as the source from which RNA for TCR libraries was isolated. What the research found in general, with its limitations: Because the same donors could not be followed over many years, conclusions were based on cross-sectional statistical analysis. Invariant T cells such as MAIT and iNKT could partly confound zero-insertion analyses, though diverse VJ usage argued against this for most clonotypes. Abundant cord blood beta clonotypes carried fewer insertions; young adult naive repertoires showed a weaker similar trend, while memory repertoires showed none. In monozygotic twins, recombination models systematically underestimated out-of-frame TCR alpha sharing, but the models matched the sharing seen between unrelated individuals. Out-of-frame TCR alpha sequences shared between twins showed an excess of low generation-probability sequences compared with coincidental sharing between unrelated individuals. A weaker excess of twin sharing was found in beta out-of-frame sequences because the signal-to-noise ratio was lowered by fewer shared sequences.

This clonotype was seen more than once but under ten times. It lacks a known antigen. No base quality information exists; no much larger clone differs at one position. Via the germline V gene, CDR1 is SQVTM and CDR2 ANQGSEA. Spanning cysteine to phenylalanine, the CDR3 consists of 12 amino acids. The only DNA kept is the CDR3, 36 bases in frame from the first base. V loses 7 bases of germline sequence and J loses 11 bases, and the interval between the two ends is 20 bases. The library was made by 5' RACE. This sample was sequenced with an Illumina HiSeq 2000. Template switching added a universal primer binding site, and the final cDNA carried a unique molecular identifier that allowed TCR cDNA molecules to be counted accurately. First-strand cDNA for TCR alpha and beta chains was synthesized from specific primers in the conserved constant-segment region. To control for contamination, each cDNA library was double barcoded with a SMART-Mk sample barcode plus Illumina barcodes. TruSeq adapter sequences and Illumina sample barcodes were added in two successive PCR steps. Sequencing of the TCR alpha and beta cDNA libraries was done on the Illumina HiSeq platform using custom primers. Concerning the study's data processing: MiGEC was used to process raw reads and extract unique molecular identifiers, and MiXCR was used to find CDR3 positions. Recombination models were inferred per individual with the repgenHMM and IGoR tools using an EM algorithm. Shared clonotype analysis was performed with the tcR package in R, normalizing sharing by the product of cloneset sizes. To study raw recombination free of thymic and clonal selection effects, out-of-frame nonproductive sequences were analyzed. The raw public reads went through TCRdb reprocessing: fastp at Q25, MiXCR clone calling, in-frame beta chains kept. Rows are unified per CDR3 protein, each entry keeping the most common DNA and genes. TCRdb's processing, not the study's, gives the V and J calls here. For this sample there are roughly 570,000 distinct CDR3 sequences; over 8.5% appear just once. The leading ten clones occupy 3% of the sample.

These same records also appear under a second study, on yellow fever vaccine responses in identical twins. That second report states: According to the authors, the vaccine-induced T cell response in identical twins seemed to be partly convergent and partly specific to each individual. Focusing on identical twins, the study followed the T cell clones that responded to the vaccine, and did so with precision.

The chain joins TRBV29-1 to TRBJ1-1; no D gene is confidently identified. Sequenced sample: PBMCs. This receptor was identified in a woman aged 18-29 years in good health. The sequence in DNA is TGCAGCGCCTCCCTTACGGCGGAATGCGCTTTCTTT. This codes for CSASLTAECAFF.